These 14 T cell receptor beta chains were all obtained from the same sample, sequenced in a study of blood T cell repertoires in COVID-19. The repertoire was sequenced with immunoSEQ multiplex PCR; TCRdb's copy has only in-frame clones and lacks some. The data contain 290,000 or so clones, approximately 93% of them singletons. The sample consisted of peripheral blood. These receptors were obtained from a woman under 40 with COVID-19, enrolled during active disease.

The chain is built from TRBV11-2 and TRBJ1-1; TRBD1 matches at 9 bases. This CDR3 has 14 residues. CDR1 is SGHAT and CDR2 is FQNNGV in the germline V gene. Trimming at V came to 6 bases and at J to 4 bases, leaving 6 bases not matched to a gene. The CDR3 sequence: CASRRTGEVTEAFF. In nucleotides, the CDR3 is TGTGCCAGCAGGCGGACAGGGGAGGTCACTGAAGCTTTCTTT.

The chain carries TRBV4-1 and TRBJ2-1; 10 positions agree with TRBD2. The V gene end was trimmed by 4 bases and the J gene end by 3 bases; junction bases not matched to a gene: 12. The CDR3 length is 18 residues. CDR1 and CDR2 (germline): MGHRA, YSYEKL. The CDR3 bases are TGCGCCAGCAGCCCTGAATCAATCACTAGCGGGAACTACAATGAGCAGTTCTTC. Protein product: CASSPESITSGNYNEQFF.

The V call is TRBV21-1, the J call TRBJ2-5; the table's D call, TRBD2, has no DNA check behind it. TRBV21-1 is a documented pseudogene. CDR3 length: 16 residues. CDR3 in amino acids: CASTLGETSLRETQYF. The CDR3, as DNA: TGTGCCAGCACATTAGGGGAGACTAGTTTGAGGGAGACCCAGTACTTC.

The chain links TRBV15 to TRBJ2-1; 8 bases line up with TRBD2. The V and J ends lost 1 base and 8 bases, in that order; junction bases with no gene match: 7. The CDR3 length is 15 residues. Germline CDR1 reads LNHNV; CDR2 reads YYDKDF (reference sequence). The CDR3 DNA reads TGTGCCACCAGCAGAGCCCCCCGGACTAGCCATGAGCAGTTCTTC. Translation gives CATSRAPRTSHEQFF.

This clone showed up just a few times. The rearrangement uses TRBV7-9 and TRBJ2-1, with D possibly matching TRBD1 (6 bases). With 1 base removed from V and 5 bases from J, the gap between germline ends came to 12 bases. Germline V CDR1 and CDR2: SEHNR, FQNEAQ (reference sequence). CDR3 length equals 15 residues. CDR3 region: CASSLGDTSHNEQFF. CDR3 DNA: TGTGCCAGCAGCTTAGGGGACACATCTCACAATGAGCAGTTCTTC.

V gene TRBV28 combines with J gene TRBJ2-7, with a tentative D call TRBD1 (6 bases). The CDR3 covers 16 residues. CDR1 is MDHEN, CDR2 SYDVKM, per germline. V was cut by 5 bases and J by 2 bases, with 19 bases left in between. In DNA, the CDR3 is TGTGCCAGCAGTCTCAAACCAGGGGACATGACCTACGAGCAGTACTTC. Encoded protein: CASSLKPGDMTYEQYF.

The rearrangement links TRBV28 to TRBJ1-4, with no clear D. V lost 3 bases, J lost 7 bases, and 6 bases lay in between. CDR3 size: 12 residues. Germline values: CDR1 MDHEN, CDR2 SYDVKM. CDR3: CASSFRSEKLFF. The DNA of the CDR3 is TGTGCCAGCAGTTTTCGGAGTGAAAAACTGTTTTTT.

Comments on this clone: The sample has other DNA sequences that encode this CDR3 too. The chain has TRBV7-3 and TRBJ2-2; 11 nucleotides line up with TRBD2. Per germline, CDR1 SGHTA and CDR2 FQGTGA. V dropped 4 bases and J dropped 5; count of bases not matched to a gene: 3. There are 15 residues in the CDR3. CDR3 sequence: CASSSLAGGTGELFF. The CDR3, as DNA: TGTGCCAGCAGCTCCTTAGCGGGAGGGACCGGGGAGCTGTTTTTT.

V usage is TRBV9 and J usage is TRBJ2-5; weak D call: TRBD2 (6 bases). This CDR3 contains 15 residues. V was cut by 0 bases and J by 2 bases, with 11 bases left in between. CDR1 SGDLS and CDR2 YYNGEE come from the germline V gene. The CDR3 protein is CASSVAGVRQETQYF. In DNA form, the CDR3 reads TGTGCCAGCAGCGTAGCGGGAGTAAGACAAGAGACCCAGTACTTC.

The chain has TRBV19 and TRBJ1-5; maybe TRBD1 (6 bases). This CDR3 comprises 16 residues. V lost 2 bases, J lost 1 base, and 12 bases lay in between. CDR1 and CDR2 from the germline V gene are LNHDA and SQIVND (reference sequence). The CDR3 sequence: CASSIRRDRSNQPQHF. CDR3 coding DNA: TGTGCCAGTAGTATAAGGAGAGACAGGAGCAATCAGCCCCAGCATTTT.

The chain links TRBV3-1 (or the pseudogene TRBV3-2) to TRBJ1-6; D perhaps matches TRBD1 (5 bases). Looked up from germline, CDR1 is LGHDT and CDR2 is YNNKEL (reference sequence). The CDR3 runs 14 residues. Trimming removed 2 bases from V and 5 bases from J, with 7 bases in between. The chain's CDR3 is CASSQQGNNSPLHF. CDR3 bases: TGTGCCAGCAGCCAACAGGGAAATAATTCACCCCTCCACTTT.

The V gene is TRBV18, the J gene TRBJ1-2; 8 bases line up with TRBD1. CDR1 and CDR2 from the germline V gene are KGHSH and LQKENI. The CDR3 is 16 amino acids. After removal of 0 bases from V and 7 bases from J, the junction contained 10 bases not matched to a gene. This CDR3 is CASSPPYRGTSAGYTF. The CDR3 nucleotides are TGTGCCAGCTCACCACCGTACAGGGGGACTTCTGCTGGCTACACCTTC. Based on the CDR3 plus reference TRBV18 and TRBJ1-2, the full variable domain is NAGVMQNPRHLVRRRGQEARLRCSPMKGHSHVYWYRQLPEEGLKFMVYLQKENIIDESGMPKERFSAEFPKEGPSILRIQQVVRGDSAAYFCASSPPYRGTSAGYTFGSGTRLTVV.

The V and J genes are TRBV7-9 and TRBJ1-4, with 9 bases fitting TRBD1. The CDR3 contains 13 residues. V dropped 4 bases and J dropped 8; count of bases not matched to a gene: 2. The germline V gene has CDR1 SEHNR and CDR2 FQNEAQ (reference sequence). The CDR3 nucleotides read TGTGCCAGCAGCTCAGGACAGGGGGAAAAACTGTTTTTT. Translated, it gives CASSSGQGEKLFF.

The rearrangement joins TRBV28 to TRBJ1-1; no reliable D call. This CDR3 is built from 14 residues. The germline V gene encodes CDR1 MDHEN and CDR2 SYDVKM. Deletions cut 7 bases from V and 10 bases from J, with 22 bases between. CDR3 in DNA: TGTGCCAGCAACCCGGAAACGAGGGCGTATCGAGCTTTCTTT. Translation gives CASNPETRAYRAFF.